The 31 T cell receptor beta chains below were found in one sample sequenced in a study of CD8 T cells in ankylosing spondylitis. TCRdb called the 5' RACE reads again in MiXCR, with one record for every CDR3 protein. The sample carries some 700,000 distinct CDR3 sequences, around a fifth recorded once. Study conclusions and caveats: A TCR beta motif of 7 or 8 highly homologous variants appeared characteristic of ankylosing spondylitis blood.

Their specific antigens are unknown. Specimen: blood, either unsorted or a sorted T cell fraction (not recorded which). Every receptor here comes from a male donor with ankylosing spondylitis.

Notes on this clonotype: This may be a read error, as it is one base from a much larger clone. This chain uses TRBV4-2 with TRBJ2-1; D is unresolved. Germline values: CDR1 LGHNA, CDR2 YNFKEQ. There are 16 residues in the CDR3. The CDR3 DNA follows: TGTGCCAGCAGCCAAGAAGACCCCCCCACCTACAGTGAGCAGTTCTTC. Translating gives CASSQEDPPTYSEQFF.

V is TRBV20-1 and J is TRBJ2-1; TRBD2 aligns across 8 bases. From germline, CDR1 is DFQATT and CDR2 SNEGSKA (reference sequence). This CDR3 is 16 amino acids long. CDR3 loop: CSSLGLVRGLANEQFF. The CDR3 region has the DNA TGCAGCTCCCTGGGACTAGTTCGGGGCCTTGCCAATGAGCAGTTCTTC.

This clonotype was seen a handful of times. The V and J genes are TRBV28 and TRBJ2-2, with D tentatively TRBD1 or TRBD2 (7 bases each). V was cut by 4 bases and J by 10 bases, with 16 bases left in between. Germline-derived CDR1 and CDR2 are MDHEN and SYDVKM. The CDR3 spans 14 residues. The CDR3 reads CASSWGGGEAELFF. For the CDR3, the DNA is TGTGCCAGCAGTTGGGGAGGGGGCGAAGCGGAGCTGTTTTTT. The variable domain in full, completed from reference TRBV28 and TRBJ2-2, reads DVKVTQSSRYLVKRTGEKVFLECVQDMDHENMFWYRQDPGLGLRLIYFSYDVKMKEKGDIPEGYSVSREKKERFSLILESASTNQTSMYLCASSWGGGEAELFFGEGSRLTVL.

The CDR3 loop reads CASSLDLDRVGYEQYF. The DNA of the CDR3 is TGTGCCAGCAGCTTAGATTTGGACAGGGTAGGGTACGAGCAGTACTTC. V is TRBV11-3 and J is TRBJ2-7; 8 bases are a match to TRBD1. Germline CDR1 is SGHNT and CDR2 is YENEEA. The CDR3 totals 16 residues. The V segment lost 0 bases and the J segment 4 bases; nucleotides outside the gene matches: 8.

This clonotype has more than one count but fewer than ten. This sequence joins TRBV5-1 and TRBJ2-5, with D possibly matching TRBD2 (6 bases). This CDR3 has 16 amino acids. Germline V gene data show CDR1 as SGHRS and CDR2 as YFSETQ. Trimming removed 2 bases at V and 4 bases at J, with 18 bases between. This CDR3 reads CASSFSGTSAGETQYF. As DNA, the CDR3 is TGCGCCAGCAGCTTTAGCGGAACCTCGGCGGGAGAGACCCAGTACTTC.

This clonotype was counted a few times. The V gene is TRBV28, the J gene TRBJ1-4, with TRBD1 matching over 9 bases. Germline-derived CDR1 and CDR2 are MDHEN and SYDVKM. The V segment lost 6 bases and the J segment 6 bases; nucleotides outside the gene matches: 5. This CDR3 is 14 amino acids long. CDR3 in DNA: TGTGCCAGCAGCCAGACAGGGGGAGATGAAAAACTGTTTTTT. Its protein product is CASSQTGGDEKLFF. Together with reference TRBV28 and TRBJ1-4, the CDR3 gives the full variable domain: DVKVTQSSRYLVKRTGEKVFLECVQDMDHENMFWYRQDPGLGLRLIYFSYDVKMKEKGDIPEGYSVSREKKERFSLILESASTNQTSMYLCASSQTGGDEKLFFGSGTQLSVL.

This clonotype has more than one count but fewer than ten. The chain is built from TRBV4-1 and TRBJ1-2; D gene uncertain. The CDR3 loop spans 14 amino acids. Trimming removed 0 bases at V and 10 bases at J, with 15 bases between. The germline gives CDR1 MGHRA, CDR2 YSYEKL. The CDR3: CASSQDYDGAFYTF. The CDR3 DNA reads as TGCGCCAGCAGCCAAGATTATGACGGCGCTTTCTACACCTTC.

This clonotype was observed a handful of times. The V call is TRBV7-3, the J call TRBJ2-3; D possibly corresponds to TRBD1 (6 bases). The CDR3 extends over 14 amino acids. V was pared by 5 bases and J by 1 base, with 10 bases between. In germline, CDR1 is SGHTA, CDR2 FQGTGA. CDR3 sequence: CASSMSGGTDTQYF. The CDR3 nucleotides read TGTGCCAGCAGCATGTCAGGGGGCACAGATACGCAGTATTTT.

The gene calls are TRBV12-3 or TRBV12-4 and TRBJ2-7, with D possibly being TRBD1 (5 bases). V dropped 5 bases and J dropped 3 bases, with 11 bases sitting between them. The CDR3 runs to 13 residues. The CDR3 DNA sequence: TGTGCCAGCAGTCGGACACTCCTCTACGAGCAGTACTTC. This gives the protein CASSRTLLYEQYF.

This clonotype was observed many times. The chain carries TRBV29-1 and TRBJ2-7; D unresolved. The CDR3 totals 11 residues. Trimming removed 5 bases at V and 3 bases at J, with 8 bases between. In germline, CDR1 is SQVTM, CDR2 ANQGSEA. The CDR3 is CSVRWGYEQYF. For the CDR3, the DNA is TGCAGCGTTCGATGGGGCTACGAGCAGTACTTC.

This clonotype occurred a few times. This rearrangement joins TRBV7-9 to TRBJ1-1; 7 nucleotides agree with TRBD1. The V gene end was trimmed by 5 bases and the J gene end by 3 bases; junction bases not matched to a gene: 9. This CDR3 has 15 residues. Looked up from germline, CDR1 is SEHNR and CDR2 is FQNEAQ (reference sequence). CDR3 protein: CASSLIDREYTEAFF. For the CDR3, the DNA is TGTGCCAGCAGCCTAATCGACAGGGAGTACACTGAAGCTTTCTTT.

This clonotype appeared a few times. J is TRBJ2-5 and V is TRBV7-2; possible D gene TRBD1, 6 bases. The CDR3 totals 13 residues. The V end was cut by 5 bases, the J end by 8 bases, with 15 bases between. CDR1 is SGHTA, CDR2 FQGNSA, per germline. The CDR3 loop is CASSQSGTSTQYF. The CDR3 DNA reads as TGTGCCAGCAGCCAATCCGGGACATCCACCCAGTACTTC.

This clonotype was seen more than once but under ten times. The chain combines TRBV4-2 with TRBJ2-1; 15 nucleotides match TRBD2. V shed 1 base and J 8 bases; nucleotides not matched to a gene: 6. Germline assignment: CDR1 LGHNA and CDR2 YNFKEQ. CDR3 length: 17 amino acids. The CDR3 nucleotides read TGTGCCAGCAGCCAAGCCCATGGACTAGCGGGAGGGGATGAGCAGTTCTTC. Translation: CASSQAHGLAGGDEQFF.

The rearrangement joins TRBV5-1 to TRBJ2-1; the D is unclear. The CDR3 is made up of 11 amino acids. Germline V gene data show CDR1 as SGHRS and CDR2 as YFSETQ. V shed 4 bases and J shed 6 bases, with 5 bases lying between them. The CDR3 is CASSELNEQFF. In DNA, the CDR3 is TGCGCCAGCAGCGAACTCAATGAGCAGTTCTTC.

This clonotype was detected ten times or more. CDR3 DNA sequence: TGCGCCAGCAGCTTGGCGGCGGACTACGAGCAGTACTTC. Protein sequence: CASSLAADYEQYF. The chain couples TRBV5-1 to TRBJ2-7; D unclear. This CDR3 has 13 residues. Trimming left V 0 bases short and J 3 bases short, with 7 bases between. Germline V gene sequence: CDR1 SGHRS, CDR2 YFSETQ.

The V and J genes are TRBV4-2 and TRBJ1-1, with D hard to call. The V gene lost 0 bases and the J gene lost 5 bases, with 13 bases spanning the gap. Germline loops: CDR1 LGHNA, CDR2 YNFKEQ. The CDR3 contains 15 residues. In DNA, the CDR3 is TGTGCCAGCAGCCAAGAGTCAGTGGTGGGGACTGAAGCTTTCTTT. Translation: CASSQESVVGTEAFF.

V is TRBV7-9 and J is TRBJ2-7; no firm D call. This CDR3 comprises 15 residues. Germline CDR1 is SEHNR and CDR2 is FQNEAQ (reference sequence). Trimming removed 5 bases at V and 0 bases at J, with 14 bases between. The DNA for the CDR3 is TGTGCCAGCAGCGCACGACGGATGAACTCCTACGAGCAGTACTTC. It encodes CASSARRMNSYEQYF.

This clonotype came up a few times. This chain joins TRBV15 and TRBJ2-5, with no clear D. CDR1 and CDR2 from the germline V gene are LNHNV and YYDKDF (reference sequence). With 0 bases removed from V and 1 base from J, the gap between germline ends came to 6 bases. This CDR3 contains 14 residues. CDR3 DNA sequence: TGTGCCACCAGCAGAGAGCTCAGCCAAGAGACCCAGTACTTC. It is translated as CATSRELSQETQYF.

The chain recombines TRBV4-1 with TRBJ2-1; D gene uncertain. The CDR3 has 14 amino acids. The germline V gene has CDR1 MGHRA and CDR2 YSYEKL. V lost 4 bases to trimming and J lost 5 bases, with 12 bases between them. CDR3 DNA sequence: TGCGCCAGCAGCCCCCTCGACACTAACAATGAGCAGTTCTTC. This gives the protein CASSPLDTNNEQFF.

This clonotype was found a few times. The chain recombines TRBV6-5 with TRBJ1-2, with 8 bases aligning to TRBD1. Germline V gene data show CDR1 as MNHEY and CDR2 as SVGAGI. J lost 1 base, V lost 5 bases, and 3 bases had no gene match. The CDR3 runs to 14 residues. The chain's CDR3 is CASSNRGYNYGYTF. CDR3 nucleotide sequence: TGTGCCAGCAGTAACAGGGGGTATAACTATGGCTACACCTTC.

The V gene is TRBV12-3 or TRBV12-4, the J gene TRBJ2-7; D is perhaps TRBD1 (5 bases). V dropped 3 bases and J dropped 0 bases, with 15 bases sitting between them. This CDR3 is 16 amino acids long. CDR3 sequence: CASSLGRSRSSYEQYF. The CDR3 coding sequence is TGTGCCAGCAGTTTGGGGCGCTCTAGGAGCTCCTACGAGCAGTACTTC.

There are a few counts of this clonotype. The chain carries TRBV6-5 and TRBJ2-7, with D perhaps matching TRBD2 (6 bases). The CDR3 has 18 amino acids. Trimming stripped 0 bases from V and 1 base from J, with 19 bases between. CDR1 and CDR2 (germline): MNHEY, SVGAGI. The CDR3 sequence is CASSYSPETGEGSYEQYF. The CDR3, as DNA: TGTGCCAGCAGTTACTCCCCTGAGACGGGGGAAGGGTCCTACGAGCAGTACTTC.

The chain's CDR3 is CASVAGGAGANVLTF. The CDR3, as DNA: TGTGCCAGCGTAGCAGGGGGCGCTGGGGCCAACGTCCTGACTTTC. The chain carries TRBV6-2 or TRBV6-3 and TRBJ2-6; 8 positions agree with TRBD1. Per germline, CDR1 MNHEY and CDR2 SVGEGT. V lost 8 bases and J lost 2; bases outside the gene matches: 5. CDR3 length equals 15 residues.

This clonotype showed up just a few times. The rearrangement links TRBV12-3 or TRBV12-4 to TRBJ2-1; D is perhaps TRBD2 (6 bases). The germline V and J ends were trimmed by 5 bases and 8 bases, with 19 bases remaining between them. CDR3 length equals 15 residues. The CDR3 is CASSVPGLGIYEQFF. The CDR3 nucleotides read TGTGCCAGCAGTGTCCCGGGACTGGGGATCTATGAGCAGTTCTTC.

The chain joins TRBV28 to TRBJ1-2; TRBD1 matches at 10 bases. Germline assignment: CDR1 MDHEN and CDR2 SYDVKM. V lost 5 bases, J lost 7 bases, and 13 bases stayed unmatched. The CDR3 contains 16 residues. CDR3 in amino acids: CASSPGAGQGEAGYTF. For the CDR3, the DNA is TGTGCCAGCAGTCCCGGGGCCGGACAGGGGGAAGCTGGCTACACCTTC.

The rearrangement joins TRBV4-2 to TRBJ2-7; 8 nucleotides agree with TRBD2. Germline V gene sequence: CDR1 LGHNA, CDR2 YNFKEQ. This CDR3 has 15 residues. Trimming cost V 4 bases and J 4 bases; bases outside gene matches: 9. As DNA, the CDR3 is TGTGCCAGCAGCCCCTCGGGAGGGCCTGATTACGAGCAGTACTTC. Its translation: CASSPSGGPDYEQYF.

The CDR3 region has the DNA TGCGCCAGCAGCCCGACTAGTTACTACGAGCAGTACTTC. It translates to CASSPTSYYEQYF. This rearrangement joins TRBV5-1 to TRBJ2-7; weak D call: TRBD2 (6 bases). CDR1 is SGHRS and CDR2 is YFSETQ in the germline V gene. V lost 4 bases and J 3 bases, leaving 11 bases between the germline ends. The CDR3 length is 13 residues.

The chain joins TRBV7-9 to TRBJ2-5; D uncertain. The CDR3 is 15 residues long. Germline CDR1 and CDR2: SEHNR and FQNEAQ (reference sequence). With 6 bases removed from V and 3 bases from J, the gap between germline ends came to 17 bases. The DNA of the CDR3 is TGTGCCAGCAGTTACCAAAACAGAGTCAAAGAGACCCAGTACTTC. Translating it yields CASSYQNRVKETQYF.

This clonotype was detected a few times. This chain links TRBV7-8 with TRBJ1-6; weak D call: TRBD1 (5 bases). The CDR3 length is 16 residues. V dropped 1 base and J dropped 4 bases, with 11 bases sitting between them. Germline lookup yields CDR1 SGHVS and CDR2 FQNEAQ. For the CDR3, the DNA is TGTGCCAGCAGCTTAGAGGGGCTTGCTTATAATTCACCCCTCCACTTT. This gives the protein CASSLEGLAYNSPLHF.

The chain has TRBV29-1 and TRBJ2-2; 9 bases match TRBD2. With 4 bases clipped from V and 7 bases from J, the junction kept 13 bases outside the gene matches. The CDR3 spans 16 residues. Germline-derived CDR1 and CDR2 are SQVTM and ANQGSEA. CDR3 coding DNA: TGCAGCGTTGCGGGGGCCGCTAGCGGGGTAATCGGGGAGCTGTTTTTT. This translates into CSVAGAASGVIGELFF.

This clonotype was seen a few times. J is TRBJ2-7 and V is TRBV29-1, with D possibly matching TRBD1 (6 bases). CDR3 length: 12 amino acids. Germline V CDR1 and CDR2: SQVTM, ANQGSEA. Between the trimmed V and J ends, which lost 7 bases and 3 bases, there was a span of 13 bases. CDR3 loop: CSARTAFYEQYF. In DNA, the CDR3 is TGCAGCGCGCGGACAGCCTTCTACGAGCAGTACTTC.